The source of this T cell receptor (beta chain) is a study of blood T cell repertoires in COVID-19. Across the whole study: The origin of the acute and convalescent COVID-19 samples was the United States, Italy and Spain. Sources were T cells, B-cell-depleted T cells, or PBMCs; the material itself was cDNA or gDNA.

The junction had 9 bases not matched to a gene; V was cut back by 5 bases and J by 2 bases. The CDR3 sequence is 15 residues long. Germline-derived CDR1 and CDR2 are SGHTA and FQGTGA. In the original analysis: Amplification of reference gene primers was used by the study to estimate nucleated cell counts. Produced via immunoSEQ multiplex PCR; TCRdb's table is partial and in-frame only. V and J calls and clone size are as listed in that table; D and trimming were resolved from the DNA. The table records some 340,000 clones, 85% of them present only once. Sequencing was performed on peripheral blood. The source is a woman under 30 with acute or convalescent COVID-19. The chain carries TRBV7-3 and TRBJ2-7; TRBD2 aligns across 7 bases. CDR3 sequence reads: CASSLAGLVPYEQYF. The CDR3, as DNA: TGTGCCAGCAGCCTGGCCGGACTAGTTCCCTACGAGCAGTACTTC.